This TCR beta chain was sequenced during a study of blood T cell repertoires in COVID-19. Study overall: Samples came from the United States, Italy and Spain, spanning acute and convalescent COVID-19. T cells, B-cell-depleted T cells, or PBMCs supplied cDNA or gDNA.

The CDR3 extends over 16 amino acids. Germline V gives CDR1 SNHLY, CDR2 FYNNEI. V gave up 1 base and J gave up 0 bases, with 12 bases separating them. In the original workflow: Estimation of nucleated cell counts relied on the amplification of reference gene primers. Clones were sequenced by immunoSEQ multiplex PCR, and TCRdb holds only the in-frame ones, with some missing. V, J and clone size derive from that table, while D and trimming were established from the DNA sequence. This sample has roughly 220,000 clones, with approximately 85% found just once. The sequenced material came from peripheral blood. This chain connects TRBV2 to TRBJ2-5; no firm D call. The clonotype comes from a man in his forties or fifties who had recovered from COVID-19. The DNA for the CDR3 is TGTGCCAGCAGTGAAGAGGAGCAGACGTACCAAGAGACCCAGTACTTC. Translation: CASSEEEQTYQETQYF.